Reported below is one TCR beta chain. In this sample, this clonotype turned up a few times. Its antigen is currently not known. Base-call qualities are not available, and no considerably larger clone is one nucleotide away. CDR1 and CDR2 are read off the germline V gene (reference sequence) as SGHKS and YYEKEE. Germline trimming: 7 bases from V, 4 bases from J; junction bases outside gene matches: 12. The CDR3 covers 15 residues, taking in both the cysteine and the phenylalanine. Only CDR3 DNA is held: 45 bases, read in frame from base 1. Preparation of the library involved PCR. These reads were obtained on an Illumina HiSeq 2500. TCR library preparation used molecular barcoding, with unique molecular identifiers applied to normalize quantification of the TCRbeta repertoire. The public reads were reanalyzed by TCRdb: fastp trimming at Q25, MiXCR alignment, in-frame beta chains only. Rows are combined by CDR3 protein, so each entry shows the most common genes and DNA. This sample gives 450,000 to 600,000 distinct CDR3 sequences in total; 32% of them show up just once. Under 3% of the sample is held by the ten biggest clonotypes.

This sample stems from a study of T-cell reconstitution after alpha-beta-depleted transplantation in children listed by TCRdb under 2016. Some background on the complete study: T-cell immune reconstitution after TCRalphabeta/CD19-depleted allogeneic hematopoietic cell transplantation in children was quantitatively tracked in the study by means of TCR repertoire profiling.

This TCR derives from a human donor who donated a stem cell graft to a child with aplastic anemia. The material sequenced was PBMCs from the stem cell graft donor, taken from the stem cell graft. The chain is made from TRBV5-5 and TRBJ2-3; 7 of the junction bases match TRBD2. The bases are TGTGCCAGCCGGGGGGACTTCCTAGGTTCAGATACGCAGTATTTT. Its protein reads: CASRGDFLGSDTQYF.